A selection of T cell receptor beta chains follows, all from one sample in a study of T cells in Graves' hyperthyroidism and ophthalmopathy. A single record per CDR3 protein comes from TCRdb applying MiXCR to the multiplex PCR reads. The sample records under 350,000 distinct CDR3 sequences, about 21% being singletons. Sequencing input: blood. The receptors come from a woman in her 50s with Graves' hyperthyroidism. The CDR3 runs from the conserved cysteine through the conserved F or W. A D gene is named only where the DNA matches it firmly. Expanded clones get a size class; other rows say once, few or many, or leave the size out.

d_call: NA; j_call: TRBJ1-1; v_call: TRBV28; clone_size: many; cdr3_aa: CASNWNTEAFF; cdr3_nt: TGTGCCAGCAACTGGAACACTGAAGCTTTCTTT
d_call: NA; j_call: TRBJ2-7; v_call: TRBV6-5; clone_size: NA; cdr3_aa: CASSYSRRGVYEQYF; cdr3_nt: TGTGCCAGCAGTTACTCGCGGAGGGGGGTCTACGAGCAGTACTTC
d_call: NA; j_call: TRBJ1-1; v_call: TRBV2; clone_size: NA; cdr3_aa: CASSEEGAKDEAFF; cdr3_nt: TGTGCCAGCAGTGAGGAAGGGGCCAAGGATGAAGCTTTCTTT
d_call: TRBD1; j_call: TRBJ2-7; v_call: TRBV6-1; clone_size: many; cdr3_aa: CASSERQGRGEQYF; cdr3_nt: TGTGCCAGCAGTGAAAGACAGGGGAGAGGCGAGCAGTACTTC
d_call: TRBD2; j_call: TRBJ2-1; v_call: TRBV20-1; clone_size: NA; cdr3_aa: CSAKLAALGNEQFF; cdr3_nt: TGCAGTGCTAAACTAGCGGCCTTGGGGAATGAGCAGTTCTTC
d_call: NA; j_call: TRBJ2-2; v_call: TRBV9; clone_size: few; cdr3_aa: CASSPSGTGELFF; cdr3_nt: TGTGCCAGCAGCCCTTCGGGCACCGGGGAGCTGTTTTTT
d_call: NA; j_call: TRBJ1-5; v_call: TRBV5-1; clone_size: many; cdr3_aa: CASSRDIDQPQHF; cdr3_nt: TGCGCCAGCAGCCGGGACATCGATCAGCCCCAGCATTTT
d_call: NA; j_call: TRBJ1-5; v_call: TRBV4-2; clone_size: NA; cdr3_aa: CASSQGPSGQPQHF; cdr3_nt: TGTGCCAGCAGCCAAGGACCGTCGGGTCAGCCCCAGCATTTT
d_call: NA; j_call: TRBJ2-6; v_call: TRBV7-3; clone_size: few; cdr3_aa: CASSSGQGANVLTF; cdr3_nt: TGTGCCAGCAGCTCCGGGCAGGGGGCCAACGTCCTGACTTTC
d_call: NA; j_call: TRBJ1-1; v_call: TRBV12-3/TRBV12-4; clone_size: NA; cdr3_aa: CASSLGGINTEAFF; cdr3_nt: TGTGCCAGCAGTTTAGGGGGAATTAACACTGAAGCTTTCTTT
d_call: TRBD1; j_call: TRBJ1-2; v_call: TRBV20-1; clone_size: many; cdr3_aa: CSATRTGGEGYTF; cdr3_nt: TGCAGTGCTACCCGGACAGGGGGCGAGGGCTACACCTTC
d_call: NA; j_call: TRBJ2-7; v_call: TRBV11-2; clone_size: many; cdr3_aa: CASSLEGGRNYEQYF; cdr3_nt: TGTGCCAGCAGCTTAGAAGGAGGCAGAAACTACGAGCAGTACTTC
d_call: NA; j_call: TRBJ2-1; v_call: TRBV12-3/TRBV12-4; clone_size: many; cdr3_aa: CASSLRQNNEQFF; cdr3_nt: TGTGCCAGCAGTTTAAGGCAGAACAATGAGCAGTTCTTC
d_call: NA; j_call: TRBJ2-3; v_call: TRBV6-1; clone_size: many; cdr3_aa: CASSVQGTDTQYF; cdr3_nt: TGTGCCAGCAGTGTCCAGGGGACAGATACGCAGTATTTT
d_call: TRBD1; j_call: TRBJ1-3; v_call: TRBV7-8; clone_size: NA; cdr3_aa: CASSSFRDRLNTIYF; cdr3_nt: TGTGCCAGCAGCTCCTTCCGGGACAGACTAAACACCATATATTTT
d_call: NA; j_call: TRBJ1-4; v_call: TRBV11-2; clone_size: few; cdr3_aa: CASGDRQALNEKLFF; cdr3_nt: TGTGCCAGCGGCGACCGACAGGCCCTTAATGAAAAACTGTTTTTT
d_call: TRBD2; j_call: TRBJ2-1; v_call: TRBV18; clone_size: NA; cdr3_aa: CASSPSNLAGDAVFYNEQFF; cdr3_nt: TGTGCCAGCTCACCCAGTAACTTAGCGGGAGACGCCGTTTTTTACAATGAGCAGTTCTTC
d_call: NA; j_call: TRBJ2-7; v_call: TRBV12-3/TRBV12-4; clone_size: NA; cdr3_aa: CASSLGLGGAQGEQYF; cdr3_nt: TGTGCCAGCAGTTTAGGATTAGGGGGGGCTCAGGGCGAGCAGTACTTC
d_call: NA; j_call: TRBJ2-7; v_call: TRBV20-1; clone_size: many; cdr3_aa: CSADRSSYEQYF; cdr3_nt: TGCAGTGCCGACCGGAGCTCCTACGAGCAGTACTTC
d_call: NA; j_call: TRBJ1-1; v_call: TRBV30; clone_size: many; cdr3_aa: CAWSRRNTEAFF; cdr3_nt: TGTGCCTGGAGTCGCCGGAACACTGAAGCTTTCTTT
d_call: TRBD1; j_call: TRBJ2-7; v_call: TRBV4-2; clone_size: NA; cdr3_aa: CASSQEQGAYEQYF; cdr3_nt: TGTGCCAGCAGCCAAGAACAGGGGGCGTACGAGCAGTACTTC
d_call: TRBD2; j_call: TRBJ2-3; v_call: TRBV27; clone_size: NA; cdr3_aa: CASSRGGVGLTDTQYF; cdr3_nt: TGTGCCAGCAGTCGGGGGGGAGTCGGATTGACAGATACGCAGTATTTT
d_call: NA; j_call: TRBJ2-2; v_call: TRBV2; clone_size: many; cdr3_aa: CASSDDTGELFF; cdr3_nt: TGTGCCAGCAGTGACGACACCGGGGAGCTGTTTTTT
d_call: NA; j_call: TRBJ2-2; v_call: TRBV11-1; clone_size: once; cdr3_aa: CASTPGTGELFF; cdr3_nt: TGTGCCAGCACCCCCGGGACCGGGGAGCTGTTTTTT
d_call: NA; j_call: TRBJ2-2; v_call: TRBV3-1; clone_size: many; cdr3_aa: CASSQVGEVTGELFF; cdr3_nt: TGTGCCAGCAGCCAAGTGGGGGAGGTCACCGGGGAGCTGTTTTTT
d_call: NA; j_call: TRBJ2-2; v_call: TRBV2; clone_size: many; cdr3_aa: CASRIQGVATGELFF; cdr3_nt: TGTGCCAGCAGGATACAGGGAGTCGCCACCGGGGAGCTGTTTTTT
d_call: NA; j_call: TRBJ1-2; v_call: TRBV18; clone_size: NA; cdr3_aa: CASSPRGANGYGYTF; cdr3_nt: TGTGCCAGCTCACCACGGGGGGCTAACGGCTATGGCTACACCTTC
d_call: TRBD2; j_call: TRBJ2-3; v_call: TRBV19; clone_size: many; cdr3_aa: CASTEGRTSGFTDTQYF; cdr3_nt: TGTGCCAGTACCGAGGGGAGGACTAGCGGGTTCACAGATACGCAGTATTTT
d_call: TRBD1; j_call: TRBJ2-1; v_call: TRBV19; clone_size: NA; cdr3_aa: CASSIVRTGNEQFF; cdr3_nt: TGTGCCAGTAGTATAGTTAGGACAGGCAATGAGCAGTTCTTC
d_call: TRBD2; j_call: TRBJ2-5; v_call: TRBV7-7; clone_size: many; cdr3_aa: CASSLGLAGPTMVETQYF; cdr3_nt: TGTGCTAGCAGCTTAGGGCTAGCGGGACCCACAATGGTAGAGACCCAGTACTTC
d_call: NA; j_call: TRBJ1-5; v_call: TRBV28; clone_size: many; cdr3_aa: CASSRARGNQPQHF; cdr3_nt: TGTGCCAGCAGCAGGGCTAGGGGCAATCAGCCCCAGCATTTT
d_call: NA; j_call: TRBJ2-7; v_call: TRBV29-1; clone_size: many; cdr3_aa: CSVEATGVEQYF; cdr3_nt: TGCAGCGTTGAGGCTACAGGTGTGGAGCAGTACTTC
d_call: NA; j_call: TRBJ1-1; v_call: TRBV28; clone_size: many; cdr3_aa: CASSLLGLKAFF; cdr3_nt: TGTGCCAGCAGTTTACTGGGATTGAAAGCTTTCTTT
d_call: NA; j_call: TRBJ2-1; v_call: TRBV7-9; clone_size: few; cdr3_aa: CASSPPGTRSYNEQFF; cdr3_nt: TGTGCCAGCAGCCCCCCCGGGACTCGCTCCTACAATGAGCAGTTCTTC
d_call: NA; j_call: TRBJ1-1; v_call: TRBV7-9; clone_size: NA; cdr3_aa: CASSLGHARDTEAFF; cdr3_nt: TGTGCCAGCAGCTTGGGTCACGCACGGGACACTGAAGCTTTCTTT
d_call: TRBD1; j_call: TRBJ2-1; v_call: TRBV2; clone_size: many; cdr3_aa: CASSDNGQDLNEQFF; cdr3_nt: TGTGCCAGCAGTGATAATGGACAGGACCTTAATGAGCAGTTCTTC
d_call: NA; j_call: TRBJ1-1; v_call: TRBV9; clone_size: few; cdr3_aa: CGGTGDPEAFF; cdr3_nt: TGTGGGGGGACGGGCGATCCTGAAGCTTTCTTT
d_call: NA; j_call: TRBJ2-3; v_call: TRBV3-1; clone_size: few; cdr3_aa: CASSQPDSTDTQYF; cdr3_nt: TGTGCCAGCAGCCAGCCAGACAGCACAGATACGCAGTATTTT
d_call: TRBD1; j_call: TRBJ2-7; v_call: TRBV10-3; clone_size: NA; cdr3_aa: CAIEPDRVIYEQYF; cdr3_nt: TGTGCCATCGAGCCGGACAGGGTGATCTACGAGCAGTACTTC
d_call: NA; j_call: TRBJ1-4; v_call: TRBV7-9; clone_size: NA; cdr3_aa: CASSLVGDREKLFF; cdr3_nt: TGTGCCAGCAGCTTAGTTGGGGATCGGGAAAAACTGTTTTTT
d_call: TRBD1; j_call: TRBJ2-2; v_call: TRBV6-2/TRBV6-3; clone_size: few; cdr3_aa: CASSFPGQGSGELFF; cdr3_nt: TGTGCCAGCAGCTTCCCGGGACAGGGGTCCGGGGAGCTGTTTTTT
d_call: NA; j_call: TRBJ2-4; v_call: TRBV7-9; clone_size: NA; cdr3_aa: CASSTFLGGNKNIQYF; cdr3_nt: TGTGCCAGCAGCACATTCCTCGGGGGTAACAAAAACATTCAGTACTTC
d_call: TRBD2; j_call: TRBJ2-1; v_call: TRBV7-2; clone_size: many; cdr3_aa: CASSSSGRGNEQFF; cdr3_nt: TGTGCCAGCAGCTCTAGCGGGAGGGGCAATGAGCAGTTCTTC
d_call: NA; j_call: TRBJ2-3; v_call: TRBV19; clone_size: NA; cdr3_aa: CASSIAASTDTQYF; cdr3_nt: TGTGCCAGTAGTATTGCAGCTAGCACAGATACGCAGTATTTT
d_call: NA; j_call: TRBJ1-1; v_call: TRBV20-1; clone_size: many; cdr3_aa: CSATGGGADTEAFF; cdr3_nt: TGCAGTGCTACCGGGGGGGGCGCGGACACTGAAGCTTTCTTT
d_call: TRBD2; j_call: TRBJ2-3; v_call: TRBV5-6; clone_size: NA; cdr3_aa: CASSPIAGGQTDTQYF; cdr3_nt: TGTGCCAGCAGCCCCATAGCGGGGGGCCAAACAGATACGCAGTATTTT
d_call: NA; j_call: TRBJ2-7; v_call: TRBV7-9; clone_size: few; cdr3_aa: CASSLARDNRPYEQYF; cdr3_nt: TGTGCCAGCAGCTTAGCGAGAGATAACAGACCCTACGAGCAGTACTTC
d_call: TRBD1; j_call: TRBJ1-6; v_call: TRBV3-1; clone_size: few; cdr3_aa: CASSPNPTGSASPLHF; cdr3_nt: TGTGCCAGCAGCCCGAACCCGACAGGGAGCGCTTCACCCCTCCACTTT
d_call: NA; j_call: TRBJ2-2; v_call: TRBV10-3; clone_size: many; cdr3_aa: CAISEGRTGELFF; cdr3_nt: TGTGCCATCTCCGAGGGTCGCACCGGGGAGCTGTTTTTT
d_call: TRBD1; j_call: TRBJ1-3; v_call: TRBV6-1; clone_size: many; cdr3_aa: CASRAQGAGNTIYF; cdr3_nt: TGTGCCAGCAGGGCACAGGGGGCTGGAAACACCATATATTTT
d_call: TRBD1; j_call: TRBJ1-6; v_call: TRBV5-1; clone_size: many; cdr3_aa: CASSSQGAASPLHF; cdr3_nt: TGCGCCAGCAGCTCACAGGGGGCAGCTTCACCCCTCCACTTT
d_call: TRBD2; j_call: TRBJ2-7; v_call: TRBV5-1; clone_size: NA; cdr3_aa: CASRKGLAGHYEQYF; cdr3_nt: TGCGCCAGCAGGAAGGGACTAGCGGGTCACTACGAGCAGTACTTC
d_call: NA; j_call: TRBJ2-2; v_call: TRBV7-6; clone_size: many; cdr3_aa: CASSSLRGTGELFF; cdr3_nt: TGTGCCAGCAGCTCCCTGCGAGGCACCGGGGAGCTGTTTTTT
d_call: NA; j_call: TRBJ2-1; v_call: TRBV7-3; clone_size: few; cdr3_aa: CASSWAASSYNEQFF; cdr3_nt: TGTGCCAGCAGCTGGGCGGCGAGCTCCTACAATGAGCAGTTCTTC
d_call: NA; j_call: TRBJ2-1; v_call: TRBV7-2; clone_size: many; cdr3_aa: CASSSSLANSYNEQFF; cdr3_nt: TGTGCCAGCAGCTCCAGTTTAGCCAACTCCTACAATGAGCAGTTCTTC
d_call: NA; j_call: TRBJ1-2; v_call: TRBV11-3; clone_size: many; cdr3_aa: CASSFGTSGNYGYTF; cdr3_nt: TGTGCCAGCAGCTTCGGCACGTCGGGGAACTATGGCTACACCTTC